These T cell receptor beta chains were read from a single sample in a study of shared clonotypes between healthy human individuals. Some clones are missing from TCRdb's copy, which holds only in-frame ones; the method was immunoSEQ multiplex PCR. The sample contains about 980,000 clones, approximately 76% of which appear only once. Sequencing used memory CD4+ T cells sorted from blood. These TCRs come from a young man in good health. CDR3s include the opening cysteine and the closing phenylalanine or tryptophan. Each record gives: J gene, clone size, D gene, V gene, CDR3 protein, CDR3 DNA. The D gene is left open where the match is weak. Only some rows state a clone size, as once, few, many or a class for expanded clones.

j_call: TRBJ2-5; clone_size: once; d_call: TRBD1; v_call: TRBV7-9; cdr3_aa: CASSLNAGGETQYF; cdr3_nt: TGTGCCAGCAGCTTAAACGCAGGGGGCGAGACCCAGTACTTC
j_call: TRBJ2-5; clone_size: few; d_call: NA; v_call: TRBV9; cdr3_aa: CASSVSRGSRQETQYF; cdr3_nt: TGTGCCAGCAGCGTATCTAGGGGGAGCCGCCAAGAGACCCAGTACTTC
j_call: TRBJ2-5; clone_size: NA; d_call: TRBD2; v_call: TRBV15; cdr3_aa: CATSRGLGTSGETQYF; cdr3_nt: TGTGCCACCAGCAGAGGTCTCGGGACTAGCGGAGAGACCCAGTACTTC
j_call: TRBJ1-1; clone_size: NA; d_call: NA; v_call: TRBV30; cdr3_aa: CAWSKARARTEAFF; cdr3_nt: TGTGCCTGGAGTAAAGCCCGGGCGCGGACTGAAGCTTTCTTT
j_call: TRBJ2-3; clone_size: few; d_call: TRBD2; v_call: TRBV5-1; cdr3_aa: CASSFRTSGGTDTQYF; cdr3_nt: TGCGCCAGCAGCTTTAGGACTAGCGGGGGCACAGATACGCAGTATTTT
j_call: TRBJ2-7; clone_size: NA; d_call: NA; v_call: TRBV7-9; cdr3_aa: CASSYSGGDEQYF; cdr3_nt: TGTGCCAGCAGCTATTCAGGGGGGGACGAGCAGTACTTC
j_call: TRBJ1-2; clone_size: NA; d_call: NA; v_call: TRBV10-3; cdr3_aa: CAISEAGVNGYTF; cdr3_nt: TGTGCCATCAGTGAGGCAGGGGTGAATGGCTACACCTTC
j_call: TRBJ2-3; clone_size: NA; d_call: TRBD2; v_call: TRBV15; cdr3_aa: CATSTVQLAGADTQYF; cdr3_nt: TGTGCCACCAGCACCGTACAACTAGCGGGAGCGGATACGCAGTATTTT
j_call: TRBJ2-7; clone_size: many; d_call: NA; v_call: TRBV7-2; cdr3_aa: CASMQGGKSSYEQYF; cdr3_nt: TGTGCCAGCATGCAGGGGGGTAAGAGCTCCTACGAGCAGTACTTC
j_call: TRBJ2-5; clone_size: once; d_call: TRBD1; v_call: TRBV6-5; cdr3_aa: CASSRQGKETQYF; cdr3_nt: TGTGCCAGCAGCAGACAGGGAAAAGAGACCCAGTACTTC
j_call: TRBJ1-1; clone_size: NA; d_call: NA; v_call: TRBV7-8; cdr3_aa: CASSPRQAGSEAFF; cdr3_nt: TGTGCCAGCAGCCCGCGCCAGGCCGGCTCTGAAGCTTTCTTT
j_call: TRBJ2-5; clone_size: NA; d_call: TRBD2; v_call: TRBV27; cdr3_aa: CASSYLAGGKETQYF; cdr3_nt: TGTGCCAGCAGTTACCTAGCGGGGGGGAAAGAGACCCAGTACTTC
j_call: TRBJ2-3; clone_size: NA; d_call: TRBD1; v_call: TRBV7-2; cdr3_aa: CASSLWDRPTDTQYF; cdr3_nt: TGTGCCAGCAGCTTATGGGACAGACCCACAGATACGCAGTATTTT
j_call: TRBJ1-1; clone_size: NA; d_call: TRBD1; v_call: TRBV6-6; cdr3_aa: CASNLDRGDTEAFF; cdr3_nt: TGTGCCAGCAATTTGGACAGGGGCGACACTGAAGCTTTCTTT
j_call: TRBJ2-1; clone_size: NA; d_call: TRBD2; v_call: TRBV6-5; cdr3_aa: CASRPGTSSYNEQFF; cdr3_nt: TGTGCCAGCAGACCCGGGACTAGTTCGTACAATGAGCAGTTCTTC
j_call: TRBJ1-2; clone_size: once; d_call: TRBD1; v_call: TRBV6-5; cdr3_aa: CASSYFQQGRSGYTF; cdr3_nt: TGTGCCAGCAGTTATTTTCAACAGGGGCGGTCCGGCTACACCTTC
j_call: TRBJ2-1; clone_size: once; d_call: TRBD2; v_call: TRBV5-1; cdr3_aa: CASKSTSSYYNEQFF; cdr3_nt: TGCGCCAGCAAATCGACTAGCTCCTACTACAATGAGCAGTTCTTC
j_call: TRBJ2-7; clone_size: NA; d_call: NA; v_call: TRBV7-9; cdr3_aa: CASSLGSEWQGTHYEQYF; cdr3_nt: TGTGCCAGCAGCTTAGGGTCGGAGTGGCAGGGGACTCACTACGAGCAGTACTTC
j_call: TRBJ1-2; clone_size: once; d_call: TRBD1; v_call: TRBV15; cdr3_aa: CATSRGQGAYGYTF; cdr3_nt: TGTGCCACCAGCAGGGGCCAGGGGGCCTATGGCTACACCTTC
j_call: TRBJ1-4; clone_size: NA; d_call: TRBD1; v_call: TRBV5-1; cdr3_aa: CASSRAGGEKLFF; cdr3_nt: TGCGCCAGCAGCCGAGCAGGGGGCGAAAAACTGTTTTTT
j_call: TRBJ2-7; clone_size: NA; d_call: NA; v_call: TRBV27; cdr3_aa: CASSRTTRSYEQYF; cdr3_nt: TGTGCCAGCAGTAGGACCACACGCTCCTACGAGCAGTACTTC
j_call: TRBJ1-2; clone_size: NA; d_call: NA; v_call: TRBV5-1; cdr3_aa: CASSFDSNYGYTF; cdr3_nt: TGCGCCAGCAGCTTTGACAGTAACTATGGCTACACCTTC
j_call: TRBJ2-1; clone_size: NA; d_call: TRBD2; v_call: TRBV6-5; cdr3_aa: CASSYAGDSYNEQFF; cdr3_nt: TGTGCCAGCAGTTACGCGGGAGACTCCTACAATGAGCAGTTCTTC
j_call: TRBJ2-1; clone_size: NA; d_call: NA; v_call: TRBV30; cdr3_aa: CAWSQGRGVDEQFF; cdr3_nt: TGTGCCTGGAGTCAAGGCAGGGGGGTCGATGAGCAGTTCTTC
j_call: TRBJ2-7; clone_size: NA; d_call: TRBD2; v_call: TRBV9; cdr3_aa: CASSAETSGRAYF; cdr3_nt: TGTGCCAGCAGCGCGGAGACTAGCGGGAGGGCCTACTTC
j_call: TRBJ2-7; clone_size: NA; d_call: NA; v_call: TRBV19; cdr3_aa: CASNEGGSSYEQYF; cdr3_nt: TGTGCCAGTAATGAGGGAGGTAGCTCCTACGAGCAGTACTTC
j_call: TRBJ2-1; clone_size: NA; d_call: TRBD1; v_call: TRBV5-5; cdr3_aa: CASSRTGTGEGNEQFF; cdr3_nt: TGTGCCAGCAGCCGCACCGGGACAGGGGAAGGAAATGAGCAGTTCTTC
j_call: TRBJ1-6; clone_size: NA; d_call: TRBD1; v_call: TRBV2; cdr3_aa: CASSEGLQGAGNSPLHF; cdr3_nt: TGTGCCAGCAGTGAGGGCTTACAGGGGGCAGGGAATTCACCCCTCCACTTT
j_call: TRBJ2-2; clone_size: NA; d_call: NA; v_call: TRBV11-2; cdr3_aa: CASSLLGGAGSTGELFF; cdr3_nt: TGTGCCAGCAGCTTACTCGGCGGTGCGGGGAGCACCGGGGAGCTGTTTTTT
j_call: TRBJ2-2; clone_size: few; d_call: NA; v_call: TRBV18; cdr3_aa: CASSPQNTGELFF; cdr3_nt: TGTGCCAGCTCACCGCAGAACACCGGGGAGCTGTTTTTT
j_call: TRBJ1-1; clone_size: NA; d_call: NA; v_call: TRBV4-3; cdr3_aa: CASSLLGVGATEAFF; cdr3_nt: TGCGCCAGCAGCCTCCTAGGAGTAGGGGCCACTGAAGCTTTCTTT
j_call: TRBJ2-1; clone_size: NA; d_call: TRBD2; v_call: TRBV7-8; cdr3_aa: CASSPLAGAYNEQFF; cdr3_nt: TGTGCCAGCAGCCCCCTAGCGGGAGCCTACAATGAGCAGTTCTTC
j_call: TRBJ2-1; clone_size: NA; d_call: NA; v_call: TRBV10-3; cdr3_aa: CAISESFLGSYNEQFF; cdr3_nt: TGTGCCATCAGTGAGTCGTTCCTCGGCTCCTACAATGAGCAGTTCTTC
j_call: TRBJ1-2; clone_size: NA; d_call: TRBD1; v_call: TRBV27; cdr3_aa: CASSQTGGSYGYTF; cdr3_nt: TGTGCCAGCAGTCAGACAGGGGGCTCCTATGGCTACACCTTC
j_call: TRBJ1-2; clone_size: NA; d_call: NA; v_call: TRBV18; cdr3_aa: CASSPYDSRTRGTGYTF; cdr3_nt: TGTGCCAGCTCACCTTATGATTCAAGAACAAGGGGCACTGGCTACACCTTC
j_call: TRBJ1-1; clone_size: NA; d_call: TRBD1; v_call: TRBV7-8; cdr3_aa: CASSPPRGQGFAEAFF; cdr3_nt: TGTGCCAGCAGCCCCCCGCGGGGACAGGGATTCGCTGAAGCTTTCTTT
j_call: TRBJ1-5; clone_size: once; d_call: NA; v_call: TRBV18; cdr3_aa: CASSPNLQPSSNQPQHF; cdr3_nt: TGTGCCAGCTCACCCAACTTACAGCCTTCTAGCAATCAGCCCCAGCATTTT
j_call: TRBJ2-5; clone_size: NA; d_call: TRBD2; v_call: TRBV11-1; cdr3_aa: CASSLTLTGGHETQYF; cdr3_nt: TGTGCCAGCAGCCTAACCTTAACGGGGGGGCACGAGACCCAGTACTTC
j_call: TRBJ2-5; clone_size: NA; d_call: NA; v_call: TRBV27; cdr3_aa: CASSPRQEASTRYF; cdr3_nt: TGTGCCAGCAGTCCCAGACAGGAAGCCTCAACGCGGTACTTC
j_call: TRBJ2-6; clone_size: few; d_call: NA; v_call: TRBV5-1; cdr3_aa: CASSSGGSGANVLTF; cdr3_nt: TGCGCCAGCAGCTCCGGGGGCTCTGGGGCCAACGTCCTGACTTTC
j_call: TRBJ2-7; clone_size: NA; d_call: TRBD1; v_call: TRBV19; cdr3_aa: CASSYSQGIEQYF; cdr3_nt: TGTGCCAGTAGCTATTCACAGGGGATCGAGCAGTACTTC